This T cell receptor beta chain appears in the sequencing data of a study of blood T cell repertoires in COVID-19. Study details: Spain, Italy and the United States supplied samples that represented acute and convalescent COVID-19. In each case, the material was cDNA or gDNA derived from T cells, B-cell-depleted T cells, or PBMCs.

Authors' processing steps: Reference gene primer amplification in the assay estimated nucleated cell counts. Using immunoSEQ multiplex PCR, the repertoire was profiled, and TCRdb retains in-frame clones only, with some absent. The V and J calls and clone size are taken from that table; D and trimming were inferred from the DNA. Of approximately 34,000 clones in the sample, 91% are singletons; the top ten hold under 4.5%. The CDR3 totals 13 residues. The germline V gene encodes CDR1 SGHKS and CDR2 YYEKEE (reference sequence). V lost 2 bases and J 3 bases, leaving 8 bases between the germline ends. The rearrangement links TRBV5-5 to TRBJ1-1; D uncertain. Input material: peripheral blood. The sequence derives from a man in his sixties with acute or convalescent COVID-19. CDR3 sequence: CASSFSQDTEAFF. The CDR3 bases are TGTGCCAGCAGCTTTAGTCAGGACACTGAAGCTTTCTTT.